This entry describes one T cell receptor (beta chain). The data are from a study of technical replicates of blood from a few donors. Profiled with immunoSEQ multiplex PCR; TCRdb holds only in-frame clones, not every one. The table has around 80,000 clones, almost 99% seen once. The source is a human donor in good health. The sample taken for sequencing was T cells isolated from PBMCs.

The CDR3 sequence: CASSIDPRVQQYF. CDR3 DNA sequence: TGTGCCAGTAGTATAGATCCGAGGGTTCAGCAGTACTTC. The chain joins TRBV19 to TRBJ2-7; D is perhaps TRBD2 (5 bases). Germline V gene sequence: CDR1 LNHDA, CDR2 SQIVND (reference sequence). Trimming cost V 0 bases and J 8 bases, with 11 bases left between them. The CDR3 is 13 amino acids.